A selection of T cell receptor beta chains follows, all from one sample in a study of identical twins. TCRdb re-called the 5' RACE reads with MiXCR, one entry per CDR3 protein. Altogether 690,000 or so distinct CDR3 sequences are present, 8.6% being singletons, with the ten largest covering approximately 0.96%. The same data also went into a second study, on yellow fever vaccine responses in identical twins.

The source material was PBMCs. The origin of the receptors is a woman aged 18-29 years in good health. Each CDR3 is given with its conserved first and last residue. D genes are given only for firm matches. Clone size appears in some rows only: once, few, many, or a class for an expanded clone.

few	TRBD1	TRBV4-1	TRBJ2-1	CASSQGGTGYNEQFF	TGCGCCAGCAGCCAAGGGGGGACAGGTTATAATGAGCAGTTCTTC
many	-	TRBV15	TRBJ1-4	CATSSRASNEKLFF	TGTGCCACCAGCAGCCGGGCCTCTAATGAAAAACTGTTTTTT
few	TRBD1	TRBV25-1	TRBJ1-5	CASSDWAGQSNQPQHF	TGTGCCAGCAGTGATTGGGCGGGACAGAGCAATCAGCCCCAGCATTTT
many	TRBD1	TRBV29-1	TRBJ2-7	CSGSTGTYEQYF	TGCAGCGGGTCGACAGGGACCTACGAGCAGTACTTC
few	-	TRBV2	TRBJ1-1	CASSDRRADTEAFF	TGTGCCAGCAGTGACAGGAGGGCGGACACTGAAGCTTTCTTT
-	-	TRBV7-9	TRBJ1-6	CASSPLTGNLNSPLHF	TGTGCCAGCAGTCCCCTGACGGGCAACCTTAATTCACCCCTCCACTTT
few	TRBD2	TRBV7-2	TRBJ2-7	CASSPTSPGGGQYF	TGTGCCAGCAGCCCCACTAGCCCGGGGGGGGGGCAGTACTTC
-	TRBD1	TRBV11-2	TRBJ2-6	CASSTTDRASSSGANVLTF	TGTGCCAGCAGCACTACGGACAGGGCCTCTAGCTCTGGGGCCAACGTCCTGACTTTC
few	-	TRBV10-3	TRBJ2-3	CAISEWGDTQYF	TGTGCCATCAGTGAGTGGGGGGATACGCAGTATTTT
many	TRBD1	TRBV15	TRBJ1-2	CATSRENRGYGYTF	TGTGCCACCAGCAGAGAAAACAGGGGATATGGCTACACCTTC
few	TRBD2	TRBV6-1	TRBJ2-3	CASSASLAGGPDTQYF	TGTGCCAGCAGTGCTTCCTTAGCGGGAGGGCCAGATACGCAGTATTTT
few	-	TRBV6-1	TRBJ2-5	CASRQSLWGARETQYF	TGTGCCAGCAGACAGTCTTTGTGGGGGGCCCGGGAGACCCAGTACTTC
few	-	TRBV14	TRBJ1-1	CASSATGRTEAFF	TGTGCCAGCAGCGCAACAGGGAGAACTGAAGCTTTCTTT
-	-	TRBV14	TRBJ2-3	CASSQVTNQYF	TGTGCCAGCAGCCAAGTAACAAATCAGTATTTT
many	-	TRBV20-1	TRBJ2-3	CSAIHSVASTDTQYF	TGCAGTGCTATCCATAGCGTCGCATCCACAGATACGCAGTATTTT
-	-	TRBV20-1	TRBJ2-1	CSARGREEYNEQFF	TGCAGTGCCAGGGGACGGGAAGAATACAATGAGCAGTTCTTC
-	-	TRBV5-1	TRBJ2-5	CASSPGAPRETQYF	TGCGCCAGCAGCCCCGGAGCCCCGCGAGAGACCCAGTACTTC
few	TRBD2	TRBV10-3	TRBJ2-3	CAISDAGATDTQYF	TGTGCCATCAGTGACGCGGGAGCCACAGATACGCAGTATTTT
-	-	TRBV20-1	TRBJ1-5	CSARNGEFYRQPQHF	TGCAGTGCTAGGAACGGGGAGTTTTATCGTCAGCCCCAGCATTTT
few	TRBD1	TRBV28	TRBJ2-1	CASSRLGPTGKFF	TGTGCCAGCAGTCGTTTAGGTCCGACAGGGAAGTTCTTC
many	TRBD1	TRBV7-9	TRBJ2-3	CASSSRRDSSDTQYF	TGTGCCAGCAGCTCGCGACGGGACAGCTCAGATACGCAGTATTTT
few	-	TRBV27	TRBJ2-2	CASSRPLQSSSTGELFF	TGTGCCAGCAGTCGCCCGCTGCAGAGCAGTAGCACCGGGGAGCTGTTTTTT
-	TRBD2	TRBV7-8	TRBJ2-1	CASSSTSGMYNEQFF	TGTGCCAGCAGCTCGACTAGCGGGATGTACAATGAGCAGTTCTTC
few	-	TRBV5-1	TRBJ2-7	CASSLGYRSYEQYF	TGCGCCAGCAGCTTGGGGTACCGGAGCTACGAGCAGTACTTC
few	-	TRBV5-6	TRBJ2-3	CASSLNQADTQYF	TGTGCCAGCAGCTTAAATCAGGCAGATACGCAGTATTTT
many	-	TRBV7-4	TRBJ2-1	CASSFWAGELEQFF	TGTGCCAGCAGCTTCTGGGCGGGCGAGTTAGAGCAGTTCTTC
few	TRBD2	TRBV4-1	TRBJ2-2	CASSQVSYGTSKNTGELFF	TGCGCCAGCAGCCAAGTCAGCTACGGGACTAGCAAGAACACCGGGGAGCTGTTTTTT
few	-	TRBV28	TRBJ2-1	CATEMAQSEQFF	TGTGCCACCGAAATGGCCCAGAGTGAGCAGTTCTTC
many	TRBD1	TRBV25-1	TRBJ2-2	CASSRTGLYTGELFF	TGTGCCAGCAGTCGGACAGGGTTGTACACCGGGGAGCTGTTTTTT
many	TRBD1	TRBV27	TRBJ1-5	CASRTRQGSNQPQHF	TGTGCCAGCAGGACTAGACAGGGAAGCAATCAGCCCCAGCATTTT
-	-	TRBV10-2	TRBJ1-1	CASRGRLANTEAFF	TGCGCCAGCCGGGGGAGATTAGCGAACACTGAAGCTTTCTTT
-	TRBD1	TRBV5-1	TRBJ2-1	CASSSRDRWNEQFF	TGCGCCAGCAGCTCGAGGGACAGATGGAATGAGCAGTTCTTC
few	-	TRBV18	TRBJ1-5	CASSPPQSNQPQHF	TGTGCCAGCTCACCACCGCAAAGCAATCAGCCCCAGCATTTT
few	-	TRBV3-1	TRBJ2-1	CASSHWSSSEQFF	TGTGCCAGCAGCCATTGGTCTAGCAGTGAGCAGTTCTTC
few	-	TRBV7-9	TRBJ2-1	CASSLVYREYEQFF	TGTGCCAGCAGCTTAGTTTACAGGGAGTATGAGCAGTTCTTC
-	TRBD1	TRBV25-1	TRBJ1-1	CASGQGVNTEAFF	TGTGCCAGCGGACAGGGGGTGAACACTGAAGCTTTCTTT
many	-	TRBV20-1	TRBJ2-1	CSARTSTEPYNEQFF	TGCAGTGCTAGAACGTCGACAGAACCCTACAATGAGCAGTTCTTC
-	-	TRBV7-6	TRBJ2-2	CASSLLRQRELFF	TGTGCCAGCAGCTTACTTAGACAACGGGAGCTGTTTTTT
-	-	TRBV18	TRBJ1-2	CASSQDRLLSSNYGYTF	TGTGCCAGCTCACAGGACAGACTACTCTCATCTAACTATGGCTACACCTTC
few	-	TRBV4-3	TRBJ1-4	CASSPQGQEKLFF	TGCGCCAGCAGCCCTCAGGGACAAGAAAAACTGTTTTTT
-	TRBD2	TRBV28	TRBJ2-7	CASSLPSGRVREQYF	TGTGCCAGCAGTTTACCTAGCGGGAGGGTCAGGGAGCAGTACTTC
many	TRBD1	TRBV27	TRBJ2-7	CASSSATGQGNFYEQYF	TGTGCCAGCAGTTCAGCAACGGGACAGGGCAATTTCTACGAGCAGTACTTC
-	-	TRBV5-1	TRBJ2-2	CASSWIEKDFRTGELFF	TGCGCCAGCAGCTGGATAGAGAAGGACTTCAGAACCGGGGAGCTGTTTTTT
many	-	TRBV11-2	TRBJ2-7	CASTVGFGEVAEQYF	TGTGCCAGCACCGTCGGGTTTGGGGAAGTTGCCGAGCAGTACTTC
many	-	TRBV29-1	TRBJ2-3	CSVDIGTDTQYF	TGCAGCGTAGACATAGGCACAGATACGCAGTATTTT
-	-	TRBV4-1	TRBJ1-2	CASSHFMSNYGYTF	TGCGCCAGCAGCCATTTTATGAGTAACTATGGCTACACCTTC